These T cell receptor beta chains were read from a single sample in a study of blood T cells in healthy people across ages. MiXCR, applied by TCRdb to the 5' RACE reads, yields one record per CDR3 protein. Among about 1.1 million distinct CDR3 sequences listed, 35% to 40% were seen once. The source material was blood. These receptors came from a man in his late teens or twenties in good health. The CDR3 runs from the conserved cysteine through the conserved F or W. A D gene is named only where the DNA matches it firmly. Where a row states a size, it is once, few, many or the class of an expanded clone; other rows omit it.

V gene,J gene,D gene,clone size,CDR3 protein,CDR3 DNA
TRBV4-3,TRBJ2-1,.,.,CASSQDIGPGTEQFF,TGCGCCAGCAGCCAAGATATTGGCCCTGGGACTGAGCAGTTCTTC
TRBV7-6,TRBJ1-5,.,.,CASSLGASYSNQPQHF,TGTGCCAGCAGCTTAGGGGCCTCCTATAGCAATCAGCCCCAGCATTTT
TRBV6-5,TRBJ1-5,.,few,CASSLYGGDNQPQHF,TGTGCCAGCAGTTTATACGGGGGCGACAATCAGCCCCAGCATTTT
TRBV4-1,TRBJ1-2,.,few,CASSQDGQESYGYTF,TGCGCCAGCAGCCAAGACGGGCAGGAGTCCTATGGCTACACCTTC
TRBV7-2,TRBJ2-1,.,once,CASSPRSSCNEQFF,TGTGCCAGCAGCCCCCGGTCCTCCTGCAATGAGCAGTTCTTC
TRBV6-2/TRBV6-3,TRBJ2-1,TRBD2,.,CASSSSTSGGFYEQFF,TGTGCCAGCAGTTCCTCCACTAGCGGGGGTTTTTATGAGCAGTTCTTC
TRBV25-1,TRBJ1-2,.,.,CASFIPVYDYTF,TGTGCCAGCTTTATACCGGTGTATGACTACACCTTC
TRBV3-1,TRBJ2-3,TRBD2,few,CASSQDFPFAGGHTDTQYF,TGTGCCAGCAGCCAAGATTTCCCTTTTGCGGGGGGGCACACAGATACGCAGTATTTT
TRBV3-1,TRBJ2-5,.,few,CASSSGLGSETQYF,TGTGCCAGCAGCTCTGGACTGGGGTCAGAGACCCAGTACTTC
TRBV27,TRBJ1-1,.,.,CASSSIPGPTEAFF,TGTGCCAGCAGTTCCATACCGGGACCCACTGAAGCTTTCTTT
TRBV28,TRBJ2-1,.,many,CASSLSYEQFF,TGTGCCAGCAGCCTTTCGTATGAGCAGTTCTTC
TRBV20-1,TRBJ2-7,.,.,CSATRDTEQYF,TGCAGTGCTACCCGGGACACCGAGCAGTACTTC
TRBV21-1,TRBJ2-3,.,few,CASSIRGGGTDTQYF,TGTGCCAGCAGCATCCGTGGGGGCGGGACAGATACGCAGTATTTT
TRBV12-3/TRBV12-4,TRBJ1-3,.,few,CASSLGSAGNTIYF,TGTGCCAGCAGTCTGGGGTCGGCCGGAAACACCATATATTTT
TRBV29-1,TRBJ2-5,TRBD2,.,CSVDGVIGLAGEETQYF,TGCAGCGTTGACGGCGTAATCGGACTAGCGGGGGAAGAGACCCAGTACTTC
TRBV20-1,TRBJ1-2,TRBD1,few,CSAPGYRGTNYGYTF,TGCAGTGCGCCGGGATACAGGGGTACTAACTATGGCTACACCTTC
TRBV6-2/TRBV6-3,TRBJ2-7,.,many,CASSYPRTETSYEQYF,TGTGCCAGCAGTTACCCCAGGACAGAGACCTCCTACGAGCAGTACTTC
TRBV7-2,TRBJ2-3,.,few,CASSFSRGFIGDTQYF,TGTGCCAGCAGCTTTAGCAGGGGCTTCATTGGGGATACGCAGTATTTT
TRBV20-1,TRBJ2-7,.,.,CSTRDVTIFSYEQYF,TGCAGTACTAGAGATGTAACTATATTCTCCTACGAGCAGTACTTC
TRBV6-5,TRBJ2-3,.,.,CAGSYSRAFTDTQYF,TGTGCCGGCAGTTATAGCAGGGCCTTCACAGATACGCAGTATTTT
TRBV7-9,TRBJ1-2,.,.,CASSSGAFNGYTF,TGTGCCAGCAGCTCGGGGGCTTTTAATGGCTACACCTTC
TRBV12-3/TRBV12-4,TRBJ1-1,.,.,CASSLDRAITEAFF,TGTGCCAGCAGTTTAGACAGAGCAATCACTGAAGCTTTCTTT
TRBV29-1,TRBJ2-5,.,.,CSVSRHNEQYF,TGCAGCGTTTCTCGGCACAATGAGCAGTACTTC
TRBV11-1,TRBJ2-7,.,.,CASRSGQEGSDEQYF,TGTGCCAGCAGATCCGGACAGGAGGGGTCCGACGAGCAGTACTTC
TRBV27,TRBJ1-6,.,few,CASTTFGRWNSPLHF,TGTGCCAGCACCACCTTCGGACGTTGGAATTCACCCCTCCACTTT
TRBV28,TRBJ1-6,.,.,CASSTSPTDSPLHF,TGTGCCAGCAGTACCTCCCCGACGGATTCACCCCTCCACTTT
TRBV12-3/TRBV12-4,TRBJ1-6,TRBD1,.,CASSWDRGRSSPLHF,TGTGCCAGCAGTTGGGACAGGGGGCGGTCTTCACCCCTCCACTTT
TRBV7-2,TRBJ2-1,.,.,CASSLVQLEQFF,TGTGCCAGCAGCTTAGTCCAGCTTGAGCAGTTCTTC
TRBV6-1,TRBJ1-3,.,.,CASSEKRVGGNTIYF,TGTGCCAGCAGTGAAAAGAGGGTCGGGGGAAACACCATATATTTT